This passage covers 9 T cell receptor beta chains from one sample sequenced in a study of blood T cell repertoires in COVID-19. The table came from immunoSEQ multiplex PCR; TCRdb's copy has only in-frame clones and leaves some out. Of 21,000 or so clones detected, around 89% appear once; the ten largest clones hold over 15%. What was sequenced was peripheral blood. All receptors come from a man aged 65 to 85 with active COVID-19.

This chain joins TRBV19 and TRBJ2-1, with 12 bases fitting TRBD2. The V and J ends lost 3 bases and 9 bases, in that order; junction bases with no gene match: 6. CDR3 size: 15 residues. CDR1 is LNHDA, CDR2 SQIVND, per germline (reference sequence). In DNA form, the CDR3 reads TGTGCCAGTAGTATGATGACTAGCGGGAGATCTGAGCAGTTCTTC. Protein: CASSMMTSGRSEQFF.

The V gene is TRBV5-6, the J gene TRBJ2-7; 10 bases align to TRBD1. This CDR3 contains 16 residues. Germline V gene sequence: CDR1 SGHDT, CDR2 YYEEEE. Germline trimming cut 4 bases from V and 4 bases from J; bases unmatched to any gene: 11. In DNA, the CDR3 is TGTGCCAGCAGCCGCGCGGGACAGGGGTTCGGTTACGAGCAGTACTTC. This gives the protein CASSRAGQGFGYEQYF. The variable domain in full, completed from reference TRBV5-6 and TRBJ2-7, reads DAGVTQSPTHLIKTRGQQVTLRCSPKSGHDTVSWYQQALGQGPQFIFQYYEEEERQRGNFPDRFSGHQFPNYSSELNVNALLLGDSALYLCASSRAGQGFGYEQYFGPGTRLTVT.

This sequence joins TRBV12-2 and TRBJ1-2; the table names TRBD1, a call not compared with the DNA. TRBV12-2 is termed a pseudogene. The CDR3 extends over 14 amino acids. Here the CDR3 reads CASRVRRGPYGYTF. DNA for the CDR3: TGTGCAAGTCGCGTCCGCAGGGGCCCCTATGGCTACACCTTC.

This sequence joins TRBV27 and TRBJ1-6; the match to TRBD1 covers 7 bases. V lost 6 bases and J lost 7; bases outside the gene matches: 9. Germline V gene sequence: CDR1 MNHEY, CDR2 SMNVEV (reference sequence). The length of the CDR3 is 15 residues. Written as DNA, the CDR3 is TGTGCCAGCAGCCCCGGACAGGTCTGGAATTCACCCCTCCACTTT. As protein: CASSPGQVWNSPLHF.

The chain is built from TRBV2 and TRBJ2-2; tentative D call: TRBD1 (6 bases). V lost 4 bases and J lost 4, with 10 bases in between. CDR3 size: 14 residues. Germline CDR1 and CDR2: SNHLY and FYNNEI. In DNA, the CDR3 is TGTGCCAGCAGTGGAGACAGGTCCACCGGGGAGCTGTTTTTT. It translates to CASSGDRSTGELFF. The complete variable domain, with remaining parts taken from reference TRBV2 and TRBJ2-2, reads EPEVTQTPSHQVTQMGQEVILRCVPISNHLYFYWYRQILGQKVEFLVSFYNNEISEKSEIFDDQFSVERPDGSNFTLKIRSTKLEDSAMYFCASSGDRSTGELFFGEGSRLTVL.

The CDR3 region has the DNA TGCGCCAGCAGCTTCTCCCCCATCAAACAGAAGCTAGCCAAAAACATTCAGTACTTC. It encodes CASSFSPIKQKLAKNIQYF. This chain connects TRBV5-1 to TRBJ2-4; D is unclear. The CDR3 is made up of 19 amino acids. Germline loops: CDR1 SGHRS, CDR2 YFSETQ. Trimming stripped 2 bases from V and 0 bases from J, with 21 bases between.

This sequence joins TRBV4-1 and TRBJ2-5; TRBD2 agrees at 7 bases. V lost 0 bases, J lost 0 bases, and 4 bases stayed unmatched. Per the germline V gene, CDR1 is MGHRA and CDR2 is YSYEKL. The CDR3 runs to 16 residues. This CDR3 reads CASSQEDGGYQETQYF. CDR3 coding DNA: TGCGCCAGCAGCCAAGAGGACGGGGGGTACCAAGAGACCCAGTACTTC.

The genes are TRBV5-4 and TRBJ1-2; D is possibly TRBD1 (6 bases). Trimming shortened V by 4 bases and J by 4 bases, and 8 bases separated the two germline ends. CDR1 is SGHNT and CDR2 is YYREEE in the germline V gene (reference sequence). The CDR3 runs to 12 residues. CDR3 in DNA: TGTGCCAGCAGCCCGGACAGCTATGGCTACACCTTC. It codes for CASSPDSYGYTF.

The chain links TRBV19 to TRBJ1-3; D gene uncertain. This CDR3 has 14 amino acids. V was shortened by 11 bases and J by 0 bases, with 14 bases between the two germline ends. Germline loops: CDR1 LNHDA, CDR2 SQIVND (reference sequence). The CDR3 nucleotides read TGTGCCGCCTACGGGGTTGGCTCTGGAAACACCATATATTTT. This gives the protein CAAYGVGSGNTIYF.